This T cell receptor beta chain was sequenced in a study of blood T cell repertoires in COVID-19 (dated by TCRdb to 2018 to 2020). About the full investigation: Collaborator samples came from the United States, Italy and Spain and covered acute and convalescent phases of COVID-19. Deeply sampled blood TCRbeta repertoires from subjects exposed to, actively infected with, or recovered from COVID-19 were included in the dataset. Nearly every sample came with metadata listing a de-identified subject ID, COVID-19 status, age in years and sex. The samples were drawn from two sources: the first 160 participants of the ongoing ImmuneRACE study, and about 1,300 subjects contributed by 6 global collaborators. The prospective study material was composed of cDNA or gDNA derived from T cells, B-cell-depleted T cells, or PBMCs. Where available, HLA class I and class II types were taken from metadata supplied by the sample provider and were not determined by assay-based typing. The repertoires were released in a freely available public database meant as a resource for research on the immune response to SARS-CoV-2.

The germline V gene (reference sequence) sets CDR1 to LNHDA and CDR2 to SQIVND. From its cysteine to its phenylalanine, the CDR3 spans 15 amino acids. The CDR3 DNA has 45 bases and is translated from base 1. V gives up 1 base and J gives up 4 bases, and the segment between their germline ends measures 10 bases. The count of this clone is one. Its specific antigen is unknown. Per-nucleotide qualities are absent, and no much larger clonotype sits a single base away. The investigation overall reported the following: The quantity of clinical and demographic metadata differed by source and by participant and was supplied without curation.

The immunoSEQ Assay, a bias-controlled multiplex PCR, was used to amplify TCRbeta CDR3 regions from genomic DNA. Under the source paper's analysis protocol: The number of nucleated cells in each sample was estimated from the amplification of reference gene primers within the assay. Sequence reads were collapsed and filtered to measure the absolute abundance of every unique TCRbeta CDR3 rearrangement. For each sample, productive Simpson clonality was calculated as the square root of Simpson's diversity index across productive rearrangements. TCRdb re-hosts the immuneACCESS table, in-frame sequences only. Its copies lack some clones; in the studies checked, an unresolved V gene accounts for under half of them, and the cause for the rest is not known. That table gives V, J and clone size, and the DNA gave D and trimming. Within this sample are about 91,000 clones, with around 72% of them counted one time only. Of the sample, about 24% falls within the top ten clones.

Each collaborating institution followed its own protocols to collect whole blood in K2EDTA tubes. For TCRbeta analysis, collaborators shipped samples as frozen whole blood, isolated PBMCs, or DNA extracted from either of those sample types. Source material: peripheral blood. This TCR came from a man between 65 and 79 years old with acute or convalescent COVID-19. This chain joins TRBV19 to TRBJ1-4; the D gene is unclear. The CDR3: CASSIGRYSNEKLFF. Here is the DNA: TGTGCCAGTAGTATAGGCCGGTACAGTAATGAAAAACTGTTTTTT.